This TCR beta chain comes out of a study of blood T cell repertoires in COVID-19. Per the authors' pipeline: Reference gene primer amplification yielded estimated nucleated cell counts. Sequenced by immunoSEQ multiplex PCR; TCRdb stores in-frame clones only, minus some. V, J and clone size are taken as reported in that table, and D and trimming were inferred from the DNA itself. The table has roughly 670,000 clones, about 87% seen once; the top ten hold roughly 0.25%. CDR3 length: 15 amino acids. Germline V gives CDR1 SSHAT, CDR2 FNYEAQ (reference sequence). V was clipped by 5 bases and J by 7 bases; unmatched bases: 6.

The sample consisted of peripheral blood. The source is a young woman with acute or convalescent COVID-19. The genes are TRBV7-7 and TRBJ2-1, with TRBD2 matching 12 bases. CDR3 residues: CASSPLAGGPNEQFF. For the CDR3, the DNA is TGTGCCAGCAGCCCTCTAGCGGGGGGGCCGAATGAGCAGTTCTTC.